The clone carrying this T cell receptor (beta chain) occurred many times. Its specificity is not known. These data belong to a study of regulatory T cells in long-lasting Graves disease. Combining iRepertoire HTBI primers with Arm-PCR of CDR3 regions, the authors built TCR beta libraries. TCRdb analysed the multiplex PCR reads with MiXCR anew, one entry per CDR3 protein. The sample records fewer than 400,000 distinct CDR3 sequences, around a fifth being singletons. V dropped 1 base and J dropped 8 bases, with 8 bases sitting between them. This CDR3 comprises 11 residues. Germline V lookup: CDR1 DFQATT, CDR2 SNEGSKA (reference sequence). Time point defined: persistent/refractory GD, antithyroid drugs over 5 years with positive TRAb. The TCR library was made from RNA that had been extracted from PBMCs in TRIzol. Patients came through an endocrinology department, and that department was in Xi'an, China.

General study results and limits: When disease was persistent, TRBV28, TRBJ1-2 and TRBJ2-5 were the favored segments. Rather than thyroid tissue, only peripheral blood underwent study. Persistent patients had a count of shared public clonotypes (approximately 3,000) that exceeded that of new patients (966).

The specimen comprised peripheral blood mononuclear cells (PBMCs), sampled when the disease was refractory, from a patient treated with antithyroid drugs. The TCR comes from a female donor with Graves disease. The chain has TRBV20-1 and TRBJ1-1; D remains unclear. The CDR3 region is CSARGTGEAFF. The CDR3 DNA follows: TGCAGTGCTAGAGGGACGGGGGAAGCTTTCTTT.